This TCR beta chain was identified in a study of tumor-infiltrating lymphocytes in primary liver carcinoma. Background on the study: Productive TCRbeta reads per sample were roughly 3.5 to 7.5 million, not differing by tissue.

For each extraction, RNA and DNA were obtained together from around 20-30 mg of unsorted bulk tissue. Each participant had primary liver carcinoma, and surgical resection was the treatment. CDR1 SQVTM and CDR2 ANQGSEA come from the germline V gene. The length of the CDR3 is 12 amino acids, counting both ends. Comment on this clonotype: The conserved phenylalanine or tryptophan is not found at the CDR3 terminus, so this likely reflects a read error. Because the CDR3's place on the DNA is in doubt, the DNA is left out and the CDR3 is given as listed by TCRdb.

With a constant-region primer, TCR beta cDNA was made from 450 to 550 ng of total RNA. Sequencing libraries for TCR beta derived from three nested multiplex PCR rounds that used slightly modified ARM-PCR. Forward primers for TRBV1-TRBV30 and a C-beta reverse primer served the first two PCR rounds, at approximately 10 cycles each. One entry per CDR3 protein results from TCRdb running MiXCR on the multiplex PCR reads. The sample yields some 30,000 distinct CDR3 sequences, roughly four fifths seen once. This sequence originates from a middle-aged man with primary liver carcinoma and hepatitis B virus infection. The gene calls are TRBV29-1 and TRBJ2-1; TRBD1, the table's D call, lacks a check against the DNA. The sample taken for sequencing was liver tumor tissue from sampling region 5. Subset defined: tumor region T5, tumor centre. The CDR3 protein is CNVRQGGNEKFY.